A selection of T cell receptor beta chains follows, all from one sample in a study of blood T cell repertoires in COVID-19. Using immunoSEQ multiplex PCR, the repertoire was profiled, and TCRdb retains in-frame clones only, with some absent. The sample records 150,000 to 200,000 clones, around four fifths being singletons. The sequencing input was peripheral blood. The receptors stem from a woman between 70 and 85 years old who had recovered from COVID-19. CDR3s include the opening cysteine and the closing phenylalanine or tryptophan. The D gene is left open where the match is weak. Size is omitted from some rows. Given values are once, few, many or a class for expanded clones.

clone_size	j_call	v_call	d_call	cdr3_aa	cdr3_nt
-	TRBJ2-5	TRBV5-1	-	CASSLGLQETQYF	TGCGCCAGCAGCTTGGGACTTCAAGAGACCCAGTACTTC
-	TRBJ1-1	TRBV5-1	-	CASSLVRGATMNTEAFF	TGCGCCAGCAGCTTGGTGCGGGGGGCAACCATGAACACTGAAGCTTTCTTT
-	TRBJ2-1	TRBV24-1	-	CATSDSRGGGNEQFF	TGTGCCACCAGTGATTCCCGAGGGGGGGGCAATGAGCAGTTCTTC
-	TRBJ1-5	TRBV6-1	-	CASSESGRGWDQPQHF	TGTGCCAGCAGTGAATCGGGCAGGGGATGGGATCAGCCCCAGCATTTT
-	TRBJ2-2	TRBV3-1/TRBV3-2	TRBD1	CASSFRTGQGTGELFF	TGTGCCAGCAGCTTTCGAACGGGACAGGGGACCGGGGAGCTGTTTTTT
-	TRBJ1-2	TRBV7-3	-	CASSPDWQDYGYTF	TGTGCCAGCAGCCCCGACTGGCAAGACTATGGCTACACCTTC
-	TRBJ1-2	TRBV18	-	CASSPDRKDYGYTF	TGTGCCAGCTCACCGGACAGAAAGGACTATGGCTACACCTTC
-	TRBJ1-5	TRBV15	TRBD1	CATSRDSGGFDSNQPQHF	TGTGCCACCAGCAGAGATTCAGGGGGCTTTGATAGCAATCAGCCCCAGCATTTT
-	TRBJ2-7	TRBV18	TRBD2	CASSPPSGLAGTYEQYF	TGTGCCAGCTCACCACCTTCGGGACTAGCGGGGACATACGAGCAGTACTTC
-	TRBJ2-3	TRBV29-1	TRBD2	CSVGGLAGGRPSTDTQYF	TGCAGCGTTGGGGGACTAGCGGGGGGCAGACCTAGCACAGATACGCAGTATTTT
many	TRBJ2-3	TRBV9	TRBD2	CASSVRPPASGSTDTQYF	TGTGCCAGCAGCGTAAGGCCCCCGGCTAGCGGAAGCACAGATACGCAGTATTTT
-	TRBJ2-1	TRBV7-3	TRBD2	CATRTSGMSNEQFF	TGTGCCACCCGGACTAGCGGGATGTCTAATGAGCAGTTCTTC
-	TRBJ2-3	TRBV28	TRBD2	CASSFPVAGGAHSTDTQYF	TGTGCCAGCAGTTTTCCCGTAGCGGGAGGTGCCCATAGCACAGATACGCAGTATTTT
-	TRBJ2-5	TRBV5-1	-	CASSLLMASQETQYF	TGCGCCAGCAGCTTGTTAATGGCTTCCCAAGAGACCCAGTACTTC
-	TRBJ1-2	TRBV27	-	CASSLPANYGYTF	TGTGCCAGCAGTTTACCCGCTAACTATGGCTACACCTTC
-	TRBJ2-6	TRBV2	TRBD1	CASRPGQGVSGANVLTF	TGTGCCAGCAGGCCGGGACAGGGGGTGTCTGGGGCCAACGTCCTGACTTTC